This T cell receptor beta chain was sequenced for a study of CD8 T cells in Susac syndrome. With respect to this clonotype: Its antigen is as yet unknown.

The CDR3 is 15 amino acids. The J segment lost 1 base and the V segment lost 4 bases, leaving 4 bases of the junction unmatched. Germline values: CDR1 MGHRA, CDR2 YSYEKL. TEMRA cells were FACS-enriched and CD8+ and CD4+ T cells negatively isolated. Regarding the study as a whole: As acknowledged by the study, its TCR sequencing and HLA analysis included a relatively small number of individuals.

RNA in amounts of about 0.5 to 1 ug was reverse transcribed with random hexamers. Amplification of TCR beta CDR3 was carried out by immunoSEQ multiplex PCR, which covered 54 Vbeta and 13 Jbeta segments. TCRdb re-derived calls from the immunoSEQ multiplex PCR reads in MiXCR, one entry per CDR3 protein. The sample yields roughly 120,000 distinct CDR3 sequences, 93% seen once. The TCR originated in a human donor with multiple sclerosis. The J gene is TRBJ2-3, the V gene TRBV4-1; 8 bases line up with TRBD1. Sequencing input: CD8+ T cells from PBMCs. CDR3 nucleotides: TGCGCCAGCAGCCGCCCGGGACAGGGCACAGATACGCAGTATTTT. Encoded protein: CASSRPGQGTDTQYF.